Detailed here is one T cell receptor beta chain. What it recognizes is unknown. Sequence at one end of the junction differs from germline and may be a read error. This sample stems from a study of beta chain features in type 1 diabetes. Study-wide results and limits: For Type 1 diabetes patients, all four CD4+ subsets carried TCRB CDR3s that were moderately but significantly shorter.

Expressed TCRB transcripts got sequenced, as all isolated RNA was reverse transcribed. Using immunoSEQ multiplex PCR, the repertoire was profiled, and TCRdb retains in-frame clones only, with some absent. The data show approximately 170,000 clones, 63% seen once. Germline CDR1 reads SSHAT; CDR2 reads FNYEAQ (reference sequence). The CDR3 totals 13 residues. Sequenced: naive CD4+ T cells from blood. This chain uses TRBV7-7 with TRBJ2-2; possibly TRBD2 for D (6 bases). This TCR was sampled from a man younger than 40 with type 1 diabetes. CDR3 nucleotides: TGTGCTAGCAGCGCGACTAGGACCGGGGAGCTGTTTTTT. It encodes CASSATRTGELFF.